These 26 T cell receptor beta chains were sequenced from one sample in a study of cytomegalovirus exposure and HLA in healthy donors. 13 Jbeta primers and 60 Vbeta primers were used for the PCR. The table came from immunoSEQ multiplex PCR; TCRdb's copy has only in-frame clones and leaves some out. The repertoire holds about 190,000 clones, more than 75% seen once, with over 12% in the top ten. The specimen sequenced was PBMCs. Every receptor here comes from a woman in her thirties in good health and CMV-seropositive.

This clone was recorded once. The CDR3 spells CASSLNRDSYGYTF. The CDR3, as DNA: TGTGCCAGCAGCTTAAACCGGGACAGCTATGGCTACACCTTC. The chain joins TRBV7-9 to TRBJ1-2; 7 bases are shared with TRBD1. The V and J ends lost 2 bases and 4 bases, in that order; junction bases with no gene match: 4. Germline CDR1 SEHNR, CDR2 FQNEAQ (reference sequence). The CDR3 runs to 14 residues.

The V call is TRBV29-1, the J call TRBJ1-2, with D perhaps matching TRBD1 (5 bases). The length of the CDR3 is 15 residues. Trimming stripped 4 bases from V and 3 bases from J, with 18 bases between. In germline, CDR1 is SQVTM, CDR2 ANQGSEA. This chain's CDR3 is CSVAPGRVPYYGYTF. CDR3 sequence (DNA): TGCAGCGTTGCTCCCGGCAGGGTGCCTTACTATGGCTACACCTTC. Variable domain in full (rest from reference TRBV29-1 and TRBJ1-2): SAVISQKPSRDICQRGTSLTIQCQVDSQVTMMFWYRQQPGQSLTLIATANQGSEATYESGFVIDKFPISRPNLTFSTLTVSNMSPEDSSIYLCSVAPGRVPYYGYTFGSGTRLTVV.

This chain links TRBV7-9 with TRBJ2-1, with 7 positions matching TRBD2. There are 16 residues in the CDR3. Germline V gives CDR1 SEHNR, CDR2 FQNEAQ (reference sequence). Trimming removed 3 bases from V and 3 bases from J; junction bases left unmatched: 8. The CDR3 nucleotides read TGTGCCAGCAGCTTCCCCTCAGGCGGGAGCTACAATGAGCAGTTCTTC. Translation: CASSFPSGGSYNEQFF.

This clone was recorded a few times. The junction does not match germline at one end; this may be a read error. The chain links TRBV7-9 to TRBJ2-4, with unresolved D. The CDR3 runs to 11 residues. Germline V CDR1 and CDR2: SEHNR, FQNEAQ (reference sequence). In DNA form, the CDR3 reads TGTTCCAGCAGCTTATCGGACATTCAGTACTTC. Its protein is CSSSLSDIQYF.

V is TRBV7-8 and J is TRBJ2-7; D ambiguous. Germline V lookup: CDR1 SGHVS, CDR2 FQNEAQ. The CDR3 is made up of 16 amino acids. V lost 0 bases, J lost 3 bases, and 15 bases lay in between. Here the CDR3 DNA reads TGTGCCAGCAGCTTAGCCCCACCAGACACTTTCTACGAGCAGTACTTC. It codes for CASSLAPPDTFYEQYF. Full variable domain (outside the CDR3, taken from reference TRBV7-8 and TRBJ2-7): GAGVSQSPRYKVAKRGQDVALRCDPISGHVSLFWYQQALGQGPEFLTYFQNEAQLDKSGLPSDRFFAERPEGSVSTLKIQRTQQEDSAVYLCASSLAPPDTFYEQYFGPGTRLTVT.

The chain is built from TRBV30 and TRBJ1-5, with TRBD1 as a possible D gene (5 bases). This CDR3 contains 14 residues. V shed 6 bases and J shed 8 bases, with 20 bases lying between them. Per germline, CDR1 GTSNPN and CDR2 SVGIG (reference sequence). Written as DNA, the CDR3 is TGTGCCTGCCCCATAGGGCAGGGACTCAAGCCCCAGCATTTT. Its protein is CACPIGQGLKPQHF.

The CDR3 loop is CAWSVGREVLGANVLTF. The CDR3, as DNA: TGTGCCTGGAGTGTTGGGCGGGAGGTATTGGGGGCCAACGTCCTGACTTTC. The gene calls are TRBV30 and TRBJ2-6; 8 nucleotides align to TRBD2. J gave up 4 bases and V 0 bases, and 8 bases lay outside the gene matches. CDR1 is GTSNPN, CDR2 SVGIG, per germline (reference sequence). The CDR3 length is 17 residues. Based on the CDR3 plus reference TRBV30 and TRBJ2-6, the full variable domain is SQTIHQWPATLVQPVGSPLSLECTVEGTSNPNLYWYRQAAGRGLQLLFYSVGIGQISSEVPQNLSASRPQDRQFILSSKKLLLSDSGFYLCAWSVGREVLGANVLTFGAGSRLTVL.

The rearrangement joins TRBV7-9 to TRBJ1-2; 8 nucleotides match TRBD1. The CDR3 is made up of 15 amino acids. The germline V gene encodes CDR1 SEHNR and CDR2 FQNEAQ (reference sequence). Trimming cost V 5 bases and J 4 bases; bases outside gene matches: 9. The chain's CDR3 is CASSQGAQAFYGYTF. In nucleotides, the CDR3 is TGTGCCAGCAGCCAGGGGGCGCAGGCCTTCTATGGCTACACCTTC.

This clone was counted a single time. The CDR3 here is CARPGREQFF. For the CDR3, the DNA is TGTGCCAGGCCAGGGAGGGAGCAGTTCTTC. The genes are TRBV28 and TRBJ2-1; a weak D match, TRBD2 (6 bases). This CDR3 contains 10 residues. Trimming removed 9 bases at V and 10 bases at J, with 10 bases between. CDR1 MDHEN and CDR2 SYDVKM come from the germline V gene. Looking up the rest from reference TRBV28 and TRBJ2-1 gives the full variable domain: DVKVTQSSRYLVKRTGEKVFLECVQDMDHENMFWYRQDPGLGLRLIYFSYDVKMKEKGDIPEGYSVSREKKERFSLILESASTNQTSMYLCARPGREQFFGPGTRLTVL.

This clone was recorded a few times. V and J are TRBV28 and TRBJ1-2; possible D gene TRBD1, 6 bases. Germline lookup yields CDR1 MDHEN and CDR2 SYDVKM. V was shortened by 3 bases and J by 7 bases, with 18 bases between the two germline ends. This CDR3 is built from 15 residues. In nucleotides, the CDR3 is TGTGCCAGCAGTTTCCTTGGGGGCGGCGTGCGTGGCTACACCTTC. It is translated as CASSFLGGGVRGYTF.

The rearrangement uses TRBV30 and TRBJ1-1; no firm D call. Per the germline V gene, CDR1 is GTSNPN and CDR2 is SVGIG (reference sequence). Trimming pared 1 base from V and 1 base from J, leaving 7 bases between. CDR3 length equals 13 residues. This CDR3 is CAWSDAGNTEAFF. The CDR3 DNA sequence: TGTGCCTGGAGTGACGCAGGGAACACTGAAGCTTTCTTT.

The chain is built from TRBV5-1 and TRBJ2-7; D remains ambiguous. V was shortened by 0 bases and J by 3 bases, with 10 bases between the two germline ends. CDR1 is SGHRS and CDR2 is YFSETQ in the germline V gene. CDR3 size: 14 residues. As DNA, the CDR3 is TGCGCCAGCAGCTTGGATTTGGCAGGCTACGAGCAGTACTTC. Its protein product is CASSLDLAGYEQYF.

The J gene is TRBJ1-1, the V gene TRBV28; D is ambiguous. Germline CDR1 MDHEN, CDR2 SYDVKM. This CDR3 region has 13 residues. The V end lost 7 bases, the J end lost 4 bases, and 13 bases lay between the germline ends. The CDR3 DNA is TGTGCCAGCAAAGGCAGCGAGGGCACTGAAGCTTTCTTT. Residues: CASKGSEGTEAFF.

This rearrangement joins TRBV6-5 to TRBJ2-1, with a weak D call TRBD2 (5 bases). The CDR3 is 12 residues long. Germline-derived CDR1 and CDR2 are MNHEY and SVGAGI. V lost 6 bases and J lost 7, with 10 bases in between. In DNA form, the CDR3 reads TGTGCCAGCAGCCCCGGACTGAATGAGCAGTTCTTC. This codes for CASSPGLNEQFF.

V usage is TRBV19 and J usage is TRBJ2-3; 12 nucleotides align to TRBD2. The junction had 4 bases not matched to a gene; V was cut back by 3 bases and J by 3 bases. This CDR3 contains 16 residues. Looked up from germline, CDR1 is LNHDA and CDR2 is SQIVND (reference sequence). CDR3 loop: CASSILAGGPTDTQYF. Here the CDR3 DNA reads TGTGCCAGTAGTATCCTAGCGGGGGGGCCAACAGATACGCAGTATTTT.

The chain uses TRBV7-8 and TRBJ1-2; weak D call: TRBD1 (5 bases). This CDR3 comprises 13 residues. Germline CDR1 is SGHVS and CDR2 is FQNEAQ. Trimming left V 1 base short and J 2 bases short, with 5 bases between. CDR3 protein: CASSLGQNYGYTF. The CDR3, as DNA: TGTGCCAGCAGCTTAGGACAGAACTATGGCTACACCTTC.

V and J are TRBV5-4 and TRBJ1-2, with 9 bases fitting TRBD1. V lost 3 bases, J lost 8 bases, and 8 bases stayed unmatched. CDR3 length: 14 residues. The germline V gene encodes CDR1 SGHNT and CDR2 YYREEE (reference sequence). The CDR3 spells CASSSPGQGWGYTF. In nucleotides, the CDR3 is TGTGCCAGCAGCTCACCGGGACAGGGTTGGGGCTACACCTTC.

This clone was seen only a few times. V and J are TRBV28 and TRBJ1-2; a possible D gene is TRBD1 (5 bases). The germline V gene encodes CDR1 MDHEN and CDR2 SYDVKM. Trimming left V 1 base short and J 2 bases short, with 8 bases between. The CDR3 loop spans 14 amino acids. For the CDR3, the DNA is TGTGCCAGCAGTTTATTTGACAGAAACTATGGCTACACCTTC. Amino acids: CASSLFDRNYGYTF.

V usage is TRBV19 and J usage is TRBJ1-2; D possibly corresponds to TRBD1 (5 bases). V was shortened by 4 bases and J by 0 bases, with 9 bases between the two germline ends. Germline CDR1 LNHDA, CDR2 SQIVND (reference sequence). This CDR3 region has 14 residues. The DNA of the CDR3 is TGTGCCAGTAGTAGACAGTCAGCTAACTATGGCTACACCTTC. As protein: CASSRQSANYGYTF.

The chain employs TRBV7-9 and TRBJ2-3; 9 bases match TRBD2. The V gene's germline CDR1 is SEHNR and CDR2 FQNEAQ (reference sequence). The ends lost 5 bases at V and 0 bases at J; junction bases unmatched: 6. The CDR3 is 16 residues long. The CDR3 DNA is TGTGCCAGCAGCACAATTAGCGGGGGTAGCACAGATACGCAGTATTTT. This encodes CASSTISGGSTDTQYF.

J is TRBJ2-5 and V is TRBV5-4; no firm D call. The CDR3 length is 14 residues. Between the trimmed V and J ends, which lost 1 base and 2 bases, there was a span of 9 bases. Per germline, CDR1 SGHNT and CDR2 YYREEE (reference sequence). CDR3 nucleotides: TGTGCCAGCAGCTTGCTTAAATTGCAAGAGACCCAGTACTTC. Translated: CASSLLKLQETQYF.

J is TRBJ1-5 and V is TRBV7-9; maybe TRBD1 (6 bases). Trimming shortened V by 4 bases and J by 4 bases, and 17 bases separated the two germline ends. The CDR3 extends over 16 amino acids. CDR1 is SEHNR and CDR2 is FQNEAQ in the germline V gene (reference sequence). Here the CDR3 DNA reads TGTGCCAGCAGCTCCGGACCTAGGGGGGGGAATCAGCCCCAGCATTTT. The encoded protein is CASSSGPRGGNQPQHF.

The chain joins TRBV5-1 to TRBJ2-1, with D perhaps TRBD2 (5 bases). Trimming shortened V by 5 bases and J by 9 bases, and 18 bases separated the two germline ends. This CDR3 contains 14 residues. CDR1 is SGHRS, CDR2 YFSETQ, per germline. CDR3 region: CASRRVFEVSEQFF. CDR3 coding DNA: TGCGCCAGCAGGCGGGTTTTCGAAGTTAGTGAGCAGTTCTTC.

The table lists this clone with a count of one. This same CDR3 is encoded by further DNA sequences in the sample. The chain has TRBV5-1 and TRBJ1-1; D remains unclear. CDR3 length equals 13 residues. CDR1 SGHRS and CDR2 YFSETQ come from the germline V gene. V was pared by 3 bases and J by 1 base, with 7 bases between. DNA for the CDR3: TGCGCCAGCAGCTCACCAGGGAACACTGAAGCTTTCTTT. Translating gives CASSSPGNTEAFF.

The chain uses TRBV28 and TRBJ1-5; tentatively, D is TRBD1 (5 bases). The germline V gene encodes CDR1 MDHEN and CDR2 SYDVKM. The CDR3 loop spans 17 amino acids. V was shortened by 2 bases and J by 8 bases, with 22 bases between the two germline ends. The CDR3 DNA reads TGTGCCAGCAGTTTACAGTTACAGGCGCTCCGTTCCGAGCCCCAGCATTTT. It specifies CASSLQLQALRSEPQHF. Together with reference TRBV28 and TRBJ1-5, the CDR3 gives the full variable domain: DVKVTQSSRYLVKRTGEKVFLECVQDMDHENMFWYRQDPGLGLRLIYFSYDVKMKEKGDIPEGYSVSREKKERFSLILESASTNQTSMYLCASSLQLQALRSEPQHFGDGTRLSIL.

This clone was detected only once. This chain uses TRBV7-2 with TRBJ1-5; 7 nucleotides align to TRBD1. The CDR3 has 14 residues. CDR1 and CDR2 (germline): SGHTA, FQGNSA. Trimming cost V 5 bases and J 5 bases; bases outside gene matches: 6. The CDR3 spells CASSPRDRDQPQHF. The DNA of the CDR3 is TGTGCCAGCAGCCCTCGGGACAGAGATCAGCCCCAGCATTTT.